This is a list of T cell receptor beta chains from one sample in a study of Ad26.COV2.S vaccination and SARS-CoV-2 variants. Clones were sequenced by immunoSEQ multiplex PCR, and TCRdb holds only the in-frame ones, with some missing. The sample shows roughly 700,000 clones, roughly nine tenths of them seen only once. The material was peripheral blood, obtained in a trial of Ad26.COV2.S vaccine versus placebo. These receptors were obtained from a person aged 18-65 years who received the Ad26.COV2.S COVID-19 vaccine or a placebo. Each CDR3 is given with its conserved first and last residue. D genes are given only for firm matches. Only some rows state a clone size, as once, few, many or a class for expanded clones.

V: TRBV14
length: 16
D: TRBD1
size: .
J: TRBJ2-7
CDR3: CASSQDRGQDSYEQYF
DNA: TGTGCCAGCAGCCAAGATAGGGGACAGGACTCCTACGAGCAGTACTTC

V: TRBV6-5
length: 13
D: .
size: .
J: TRBJ1-5
CDR3: CASSRTDGQPQHF
DNA: TGTGCCAGCAGTCGTACGGACGGGCAGCCCCAGCATTTT

V: TRBV7-2
length: 16
D: .
size: .
J: TRBJ2-7
CDR3: CASSLGTGRRGDEQYF
DNA: TGTGCCAGCAGCTTAGGAACGGGTCGGAGAGGCGACGAGCAGTACTTC

V: TRBV6-4
length: 11
D: .
size: .
J: TRBJ1-1
CDR3: CASSGGGEAFF
DNA: TGTGCCAGCAGTGGAGGGGGTGAAGCTTTCTTT

V: TRBV5-5
length: 11
D: .
size: .
J: TRBJ1-5
CDR3: CASSSNQPQHF
DNA: TGTGCCAGCAGCTCCAATCAGCCCCAGCATTTT

V: TRBV3-1/TRBV3-2
length: 14
D: .
size: once
J: TRBJ2-1
CDR3: CASSRSGFYNEQFF
DNA: TGTGCCAGCAGCCGATCAGGGTTCTACAATGAGCAGTTCTTC

V: TRBV23-1
length: 14
D: .
size: .
J: TRBJ1-2
CDR3: CASRRRDGEGGYTF
DNA: TGCGCCAGCAGACGCCGGGACGGGGAGGGTGGCTACACCTTC

V: TRBV27
length: 13
D: .
size: .
J: TRBJ2-5
CDR3: CATRRGDLETQYF
DNA: TGTGCCACCCGAAGGGGGGACCTAGAGACCCAGTACTTC

V: TRBV12-5
length: 14
D: .
size: .
J: TRBJ1-1
CDR3: CASGLGGQYTEAFF
DNA: TGTGCTAGTGGTTTGGGAGGACAGTACACTGAAGCTTTCTTT

V: TRBV3-1/TRBV3-2
length: 13
D: .
size: .
J: TRBJ1-2
CDR3: CASSGSGVYGYTF
DNA: TGTGCCAGCAGCGGATCAGGGGTTTATGGCTACACCTTC

V: TRBV14
length: 14
D: .
size: .
J: TRBJ2-7
CDR3: CASSQLAHNYEQYF
DNA: TGTGCCAGCAGCCAGCTAGCCCATAACTACGAGCAGTACTTC

V: TRBV5-1
length: 14
D: TRBD1
size: .
J: TRBJ2-7
CDR3: CASSLTGTVYEQYF
DNA: TGCGCCAGCAGCCTAACCGGGACAGTCTACGAGCAGTACTTC

V: TRBV3-1/TRBV3-2
length: 16
D: .
size: .
J: TRBJ2-2
CDR3: CASSQDLQENTGELFF
DNA: TGTGCCAGCAGCCAAGATCTACAGGAGAACACCGGGGAGCTGTTTTTT

V: TRBV3-1/TRBV3-2
length: 13
D: .
size: .
J: TRBJ1-1
CDR3: CASSQRENTEAFF
DNA: TGTGCCAGCAGCCAGAGGGAAAACACTGAAGCTTTCTTT

V: TRBV12-5
length: 15
D: TRBD1
size: .
J: TRBJ2-7
CDR3: CASGLVRTGGNEQYF
DNA: TGTGCTAGTGGTTTGGTTCGGACAGGGGGTAACGAGCAGTACTTC

V: TRBV19
length: 13
D: .
size: once
J: TRBJ1-1
CDR3: CASTPRANTEAFF
DNA: TGTGCCAGTACCCCCAGGGCAAACACTGAAGCTTTCTTT

V: TRBV2
length: 14
D: .
size: .
J: TRBJ2-7
CDR3: CASRVTGSSYEQYF
DNA: TGTGCCAGCAGGGTGACTGGGAGCTCCTACGAGCAGTACTTC

V: TRBV19
length: 18
D: TRBD1
size: .
J: TRBJ2-6
CDR3: CASSVGTGLLSGANVLTF
DNA: TGTGCCAGTAGTGTGGGGACAGGCCTTCTCTCTGGGGCCAACGTCCTGACTTTC

V: TRBV11-1
length: 15
D: TRBD2
size: .
J: TRBJ2-1
CDR3: CASSLGTSGANEQFF
DNA: TGTGCCAGCAGCTTGGGGACTAGCGGGGCCAATGAGCAGTTCTTC

V: TRBV15
length: 15
D: .
size: once
J: TRBJ2-3
CDR3: CATSRDPDATDTQYF
DNA: TGTGCCACCAGCAGAGACCCGGACGCCACAGATACGCAGTATTTT

V: TRBV20-1
length: 11
D: .
size: once
J: TRBJ1-1
CDR3: CSASGGVKAFF
DNA: TGCAGTGCTAGTGGGGGAGTTAAAGCTTTCTTT

V: TRBV9
length: 15
D: .
size: .
J: TRBJ2-2
CDR3: CASSVGLAGVRELFF
DNA: TGTGCCAGCAGCGTAGGGCTAGCTGGAGTACGGGAGCTGTTTTTT

V: TRBV5-6
length: 14
D: TRBD1
size: .
J: TRBJ1-2
CDR3: CASSLGQGGYGYTF
DNA: TGTGCCAGCAGCTTGGGACAGGGGGGCTATGGCTACACCTTC

V: TRBV30
length: 15
D: .
size: .
J: TRBJ1-5
CDR3: CAWSVGAYSNQPQHF
DNA: TGTGCCTGGAGTGTGGGAGCTTATAGCAATCAGCCCCAGCATTTT

V: TRBV19
length: 15
D: .
size: few
J: TRBJ2-5
CDR3: CASKTSGGALETQYF
DNA: TGTGCCAGTAAGACCTCCGGGGGAGCGCTAGAGACCCAGTACTTC

V: TRBV18
length: 13
D: TRBD1
size: .
J: TRBJ1-2
CDR3: CASSTDRGYGYTF
DNA: TGTGCCAGCTCAACAGACAGGGGGTATGGCTACACCTTC

V: TRBV5-1
length: 14
D: TRBD1
size: .
J: TRBJ2-5
CDR3: CASSVDRGRETQYF
DNA: TGCGCCAGCAGCGTGGACAGGGGGCGAGAGACCCAGTACTTC

V: TRBV5-1
length: 13
D: .
size: once
J: TRBJ1-3
CDR3: CASSLEGGNTIYF
DNA: TGCGCCAGCAGCTTGGAGGGTGGAAACACCATATATTTT

V: TRBV18
length: 14
D: TRBD1
size: .
J: TRBJ2-7
CDR3: CASSPDRASGEQYF
DNA: TGTGCCAGCTCACCGGACAGGGCATCAGGCGAGCAGTACTTC

V: TRBV4-3
length: 15
D: .
size: .
J: TRBJ2-7
CDR3: CASSQGTSISYEQYF
DNA: TGCGCCAGCAGCCAAGGCACTAGCATCTCCTACGAGCAGTACTTC

V: TRBV6-5
length: 16
D: TRBD2
size: .
J: TRBJ2-1
CDR3: CASSYWTSGVNNEQFF
DNA: TGTGCCAGCAGTTACTGGACTAGCGGGGTTAACAATGAGCAGTTCTTC

V: TRBV7-2
length: 14
D: .
size: .
J: TRBJ2-7
CDR3: CASTEGWGSYEQYF
DNA: TGTGCCAGCACCGAGGGGTGGGGAAGCTACGAGCAGTACTTC

V: TRBV12-5
length: 15
D: TRBD2
size: few
J: TRBJ2-7
CDR3: CASGLRAGGQYEQYF
DNA: TGTGCTAGTGGTCTCAGAGCGGGGGGGCAGTACGAGCAGTACTTC

V: TRBV27
length: 15
D: TRBD1
size: .
J: TRBJ1-1
CDR3: CASSFGTGGTTEAFF
DNA: TGTGCCAGCAGTTTTGGGACAGGGGGGACCACTGAAGCTTTCTTT

V: TRBV11-2
length: 11
D: .
size: .
J: TRBJ2-7
CDR3: CASSLVHEQYF
DNA: TGTGCCAGCAGCTTAGTCCACGAGCAGTACTTC

V: TRBV7-2
length: 13
D: TRBD1
size: .
J: TRBJ1-5
CDR3: CASSIQGGQPQHF
DNA: TGTGCCAGCAGCATACAGGGGGGTCAGCCCCAGCATTTT

V: TRBV6-1
length: 16
D: .
size: few
J: TRBJ1-5
CDR3: CASSVDPRISNQPQHF
DNA: TGTGCCAGCAGTGTAGATCCCCGAATTAGCAATCAGCCCCAGCATTTT

V: TRBV6-5
length: 14
D: .
size: .
J: TRBJ1-3
CDR3: CASSPGGAGNTIYF
DNA: TGTGCCAGCAGCCCGGGCGGGGCAGGAAACACCATATATTTT

V: TRBV7-2
length: 15
D: TRBD2
size: .
J: TRBJ2-3
CDR3: CASSFGLAATDTQYF
DNA: TGTGCCAGCAGCTTCGGACTAGCGGCTACAGATACGCAGTATTTT

V: TRBV7-8
length: 11
D: .
size: .
J: TRBJ1-1
CDR3: CASSFRDEAFF
DNA: TGTGCCAGCAGCTTCAGGGATGAAGCTTTCTTT

V: TRBV24-1
length: 17
D: TRBD2
size: once
J: TRBJ2-3
CDR3: CATGASSGPRREDTQYF
DNA: TGTGCCACCGGGGCCTCTAGCGGGCCCCGGAGAGAAGATACGCAGTATTTT

V: TRBV5-6
length: 13
D: .
size: .
J: TRBJ2-7
CDR3: CASSLLSSWEQYF
DNA: TGTGCCAGCAGCTTGTTGTCTTCGTGGGAGCAGTACTTC

V: TRBV18
length: 14
D: .
size: .
J: TRBJ1-6
CDR3: CASSPGAANSPLHF
DNA: TGTGCCAGCTCACCAGGGGCAGCTAATTCACCCCTCCACTTT

V: TRBV28
length: 17
D: TRBD2
size: .
J: TRBJ2-2
CDR3: CASTQVVSGSGSGELFF
DNA: TGTGCCAGCACCCAGGTGGTCAGCGGGAGTGGATCCGGGGAGCTGTTTTTT

V: TRBV19
length: 14
D: .
size: .
J: TRBJ2-5
CDR3: CASNVGNQGETQYF
DNA: TGTGCCAGTAACGTGGGTAACCAGGGAGAGACCCAGTACTTC